This T cell receptor (beta chain) was retrieved from a study of PD-1 blockade in classical Hodgkin lymphoma. Study summary: Nivolumab 3 mg/kg was given intravenously every 2 weeks. Notes on the study in general: Partial responders and progressors had significantly lower baseline TCR diversity. Still unresolved is the cause of the repertoire differences, which may be disease activity or prior therapy. Reported baseline diversity: healthy donors highest, relapsed/refractory patients lowest.

Each patient experienced a relapse that followed autologous stem cell transplantation, and brentuximab vedotin exposure varied. A remark on this clone: Its antigen remains unidentified.

Clones were sequenced by immunoSEQ multiplex PCR, and TCRdb holds only the in-frame ones, with some missing. The sample yields under 20,000 clones, around 86% seen once. This sample comprised peripheral blood mononuclear cells (PBMCs), obtained before the second cycle of nivolumab. This receptor was obtained from a human donor with classical Hodgkin lymphoma.

The CDR3 protein is CASSKEPGQGYNEQFF. The CDR3 DNA follows: TGCGCCAGCAGCAAAGAGCCTGGACAGGGCTACAATGAGCAGTTCTTC. The V and J genes are TRBV5-1 and TRBJ2-1; 8 nucleotides agree with TRBD1. V was pared by 4 bases and J by 3 bases, with 9 bases of the junction left unmatched. The CDR3 loop spans 16 amino acids. Germline V gene data show CDR1 as SGHRS and CDR2 as YFSETQ.